The rows below give T cell receptor beta chains drawn from one sample of a study of PD-1 blockade in classical Hodgkin lymphoma. Libraries were prepared by immunoSEQ multiplex PCR; TCRdb keeps only in-frame clonotypes and omits some of them. The profile covers 12,000 or so clones, with around 85% appearing a single time and 1.6% taken by the ten largest. The sequencing used CD4+ T cells from blood, collected at baseline. These TCRs come from a human donor with classical Hodgkin lymphoma. The CDR3 runs from the conserved cysteine through the conserved F or W. D genes are given only for firm matches. Only part of the rows carry a size: once, few, many, or a class if the clone is expanded.

CDR3nt,CDR3aa,j_gene,abundance,d_gene,len,v_gene
TGTGCTAGCAGCCCCTGGGCAGGGTCAAACGAGCAGTACTTC,CASSPWAGSNEQYF,TRBJ2-7,NA,NA,14,TRBV7-7
TGCGCCAGCAGCCAAGAACGAGTAAGCTCCTACGAGCAGTACTTC,CASSQERVSSYEQYF,TRBJ2-7,NA,NA,15,TRBV4-1
TGTGCCAGCAGCTCTGACCGGGGGCGGTCTCTGGGGGCCAACGTCCTGACTTTC,CASSSDRGRSLGANVLTF,TRBJ2-6,NA,NA,18,TRBV7-9
TGTGCCAGTAGTAGAGTGGGAACCTACGAGCAGTACTTC,CASSRVGTYEQYF,TRBJ2-7,NA,NA,13,TRBV19
TGTGCCAGCAGCCTACGGACAGGGAAGGGCACAGATACGCAGTATTTT,CASSLRTGKGTDTQYF,TRBJ2-3,NA,TRBD1,16,TRBV5-4
TGTGCCAGCAGTACCTCTTGGACGAATGAAAAACTGTTTTTT,CASSTSWTNEKLFF,TRBJ1-4,NA,NA,14,TRBV27
TGTGCCAGCAGTGCCAGGGGTAGGACTGAAGCTTTCTTT,CASSARGRTEAFF,TRBJ1-1,NA,NA,13,TRBV6-1
TGTGCCACCAGGGTCTCGCCCACCTACGAGCAGTACTTC,CATRVSPTYEQYF,TRBJ2-7,NA,NA,13,TRBV10-3
TGTGCCTGGAGTGTTGAATATCGGCTCGGACAGGGCGATGGGCTAAAAGTAAACACCATATATTTT,CAWSVEYRLGQGDGLKVNTIYF,TRBJ1-3,once,TRBD1,22,TRBV30
TGTGCCAGCAGTTACGACAGGGTTACAGAAAAACTGTTTTTT,CASSYDRVTEKLFF,TRBJ1-4,once,TRBD1,14,TRBV6-6
TGTGCCAGCGGGTTGGGCGGGGGGATCGGCACAGATACGCAGTATTTT,CASGLGGGIGTDTQYF,TRBJ2-3,NA,TRBD2,16,TRBV7-8
TGTGCCACCAGCAGAGATTCGGGACAGGGCTTACACATTCAGTACTTC,CATSRDSGQGLHIQYF,TRBJ2-4,NA,TRBD1,16,TRBV15
TGTGCCTGGAGTGCTCAGACAGGGGTGGTAAATCAGCCCCAGCATTTT,CAWSAQTGVVNQPQHF,TRBJ1-5,NA,TRBD1,16,TRBV30
TGTGCCAGCAGCTCGGGACAGGGTCGTTTTGGAAACACCATATATTTT,CASSSGQGRFGNTIYF,TRBJ1-3,NA,TRBD1,16,TRBV5-4
TGTGCCAGTAGAAAAAACACTGAAGCTTTCTTT,CASRKNTEAFF,TRBJ1-1,few,NA,11,TRBV19
TGTGCCAGCAGCTTCCGCAGGGGTGAGACCCAGTACTTC,CASSFRRGETQYF,TRBJ2-5,NA,NA,13,TRBV7-9
TGTGCCTTTTCTAGCGGGGGGGCCTACAATGAGCAGTTCTTC,CAFSSGGAYNEQFF,TRBJ2-1,NA,TRBD2,14,TRBV30
TGCGCCAGCAGCTCAATAGCGGGGGGACTACAAGAGACCCAGTACTTC,CASSSIAGGLQETQYF,TRBJ2-5,NA,TRBD2,16,TRBV5-1
TGCGCCAGCAGCCAAGAACCGGCCTTTTCTGGAAACACCATATATTTT,CASSQEPAFSGNTIYF,TRBJ1-3,NA,NA,16,TRBV4-1
TGTGCCAGCAGCTTGGACAGGGGGCGATACGAGCAGTACTTC,CASSLDRGRYEQYF,TRBJ2-7,NA,TRBD1,14,TRBV5-6
TGTGCCAGCAGCCCCCGGGGGTTTACGGGGAACACTGAAGCTTTCTTT,CASSPRGFTGNTEAFF,TRBJ1-1,NA,NA,16,TRBV5-4
TGTGCCAGCAGCGCACGATTCTCCGGGACTAGCGGCACAGATACGCAGTATTTT,CASSARFSGTSGTDTQYF,TRBJ2-3,NA,TRBD2,18,TRBV9
TGTGCCAGCAGCAACGGACCTGCCTACGAGCAGTACTTC,CASSNGPAYEQYF,TRBJ2-7,NA,NA,13,TRBV7-6
TGTGCCAGCAGCGCCAGGACAGGGGCCAACACCGGGGAGCTGTTTTTT,CASSARTGANTGELFF,TRBJ2-2,NA,TRBD1,16,TRBV9
TGTGCCAGCAGCTTAAGGGACAGCTCTGGAAACACCATATATTTT,CASSLRDSSGNTIYF,TRBJ1-3,NA,TRBD1,15,TRBV7-6
TGCGCCAGCGCCCCAACTAGCGGGGTGCTCTACGAGCAGTACTTC,CASAPTSGVLYEQYF,TRBJ2-7,NA,TRBD2,15,TRBV4-3
TGTGCCAGCAGCTTGGAGGTACCTGTGGGCACAGATACGCAGTATTTT,CASSLEVPVGTDTQYF,TRBJ2-3,NA,NA,16,TRBV5-4
TGCAGCGTTGAAGATCGTGGTAGCAATCAGCCCCAGCATTTT,CSVEDRGSNQPQHF,TRBJ1-5,NA,NA,14,TRBV29-1
TGTGCCAGCAGCTTAAGGGATTCAGGTTCACCCCTCCACTTT,CASSLRDSGSPLHF,TRBJ1-6,NA,NA,14,TRBV7-3
TGTGCTAGTGGTTTGGCCTCCCGGGGGACTTTCGGAGAGCAGTTCTTC,CASGLASRGTFGEQFF,TRBJ2-1,NA,NA,16,TRBV12-5
TGTGCCAGTAGGCAACAGGGGGGAACTGAAGCTTTCTTT,CASRQQGGTEAFF,TRBJ1-1,NA,TRBD1,13,TRBV19
TGTGCCAGCAGCCCACAAAGGCAGCAGCCCCAGCATTTT,CASSPQRQQPQHF,TRBJ1-5,NA,NA,13,TRBV7-4